Below, 4 T cell receptor beta chains from the same sample are listed, as sequenced in a study of cytomegalovirus exposure and HLA in healthy donors. Amplification used 60 Vbeta primers and 13 Jbeta primers. Method: immunoSEQ multiplex PCR; TCRdb's copy keeps in-frame clones and lacks some. The data show around 190,000 clones, approximately 82% seen once. Sequenced sample: PBMCs. The receptors come from a girl aged 2 to 10 in good health and CMV-seropositive.

The chain is built from TRBV5-1 and TRBJ2-7, with 11 nucleotides matching TRBD1. Germline values: CDR1 SGHRS, CDR2 YFSETQ. The V gene end was trimmed by 4 bases and the J gene end by 3 bases; junction bases not matched to a gene: 3. The CDR3 runs to 14 residues. CDR3 sequence reads: CASSGGQGDYEQYF. The DNA for the CDR3 is TGCGCCAGCAGCGGGGGACAGGGGGACTACGAGCAGTACTTC.

The V and J genes are TRBV2 and TRBJ2-7, with 8 bases matching TRBD2. This CDR3 region has 15 residues. Germline V CDR1 and CDR2: SNHLY, FYNNEI. The ends lost 5 bases at V and 0 bases at J; junction bases unmatched: 6. The CDR3 nucleotides read TGTGCCAGCAGTCCGATTAGCGGGGCCTCCTACGAGCAGTACTTC. Protein sequence: CASSPISGASYEQYF.

This chain uses TRBV5-1 with TRBJ1-2, with D possibly matching TRBD1 (5 bases). The length of the CDR3 is 16 residues. Per germline, CDR1 SGHRS and CDR2 YFSETQ. The V and J ends lost 0 bases and 6 bases respectively, with 18 bases between them. The CDR3 sequence: CASSLGPPAGSDGYTF. In DNA, the CDR3 is TGCGCCAGCAGCTTGGGGCCCCCGGCAGGGTCGGATGGCTACACCTTC.

The V gene is TRBV7-8, the J gene TRBJ2-7; a weak D match, TRBD1 (6 bases). Trimming removed 1 base at V and 3 bases at J, with 10 bases between. CDR3 size: 14 residues. Germline lookup yields CDR1 SGHVS and CDR2 FQNEAQ. Here the CDR3 DNA reads TGTGCCAGCAGCTTAGAGAAGGGGGACTACGAGCAGTACTTC. Its protein is CASSLEKGDYEQYF.